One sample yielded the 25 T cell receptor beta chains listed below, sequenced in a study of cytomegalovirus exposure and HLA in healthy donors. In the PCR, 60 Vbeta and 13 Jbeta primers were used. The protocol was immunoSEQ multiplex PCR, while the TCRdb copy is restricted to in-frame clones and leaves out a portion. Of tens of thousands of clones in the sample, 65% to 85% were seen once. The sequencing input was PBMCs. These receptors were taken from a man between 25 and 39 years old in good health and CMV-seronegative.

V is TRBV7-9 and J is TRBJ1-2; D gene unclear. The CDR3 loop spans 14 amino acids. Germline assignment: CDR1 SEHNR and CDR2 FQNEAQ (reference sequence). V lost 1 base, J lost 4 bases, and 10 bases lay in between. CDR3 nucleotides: TGTGCCAGCAGCTTAGTTCGGGAGAGCTATGGCTACACCTTC. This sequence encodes CASSLVRESYGYTF.

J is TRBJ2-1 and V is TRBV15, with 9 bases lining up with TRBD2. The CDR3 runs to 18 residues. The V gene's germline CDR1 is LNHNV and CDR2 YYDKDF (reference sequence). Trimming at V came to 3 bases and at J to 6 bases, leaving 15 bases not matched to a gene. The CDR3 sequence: CATSSPGASGTNTNEQFF. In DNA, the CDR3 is TGTGCCACCAGCAGCCCCGGGGCTAGCGGGACTAACACCAATGAGCAGTTCTTC.

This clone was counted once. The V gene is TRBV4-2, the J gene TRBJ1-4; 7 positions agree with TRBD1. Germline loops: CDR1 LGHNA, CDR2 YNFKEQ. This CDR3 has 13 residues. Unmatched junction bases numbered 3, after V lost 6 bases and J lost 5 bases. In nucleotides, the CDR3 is TGTGCCAGCAGGACAGGGCCGAATGAAAAACTGTTTTTT. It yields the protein CASRTGPNEKLFF.

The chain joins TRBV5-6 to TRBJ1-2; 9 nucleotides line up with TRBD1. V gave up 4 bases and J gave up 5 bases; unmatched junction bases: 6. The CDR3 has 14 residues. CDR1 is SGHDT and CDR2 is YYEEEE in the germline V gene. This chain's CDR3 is CASSVTGGSYGYTF. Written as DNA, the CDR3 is TGTGCCAGCAGCGTTACAGGGGGCTCGTATGGCTACACCTTC.

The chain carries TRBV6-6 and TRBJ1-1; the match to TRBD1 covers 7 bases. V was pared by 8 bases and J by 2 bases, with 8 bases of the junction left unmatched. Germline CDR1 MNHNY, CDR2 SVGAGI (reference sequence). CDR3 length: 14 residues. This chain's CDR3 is CASYTRGRNTEAFF. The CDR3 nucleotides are TGTGCCAGCTACACTAGGGGGCGTAACACTGAAGCTTTCTTT.

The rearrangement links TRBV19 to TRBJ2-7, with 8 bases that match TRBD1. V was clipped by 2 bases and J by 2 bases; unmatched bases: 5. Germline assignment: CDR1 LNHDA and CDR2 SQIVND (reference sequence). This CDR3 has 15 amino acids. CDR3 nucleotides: TGTGCCAGTAGTATACGACAGGGGAGCCCCTACGAGCAGTACTTC. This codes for CASSIRQGSPYEQYF.

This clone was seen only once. The CDR3 here is CARRDIVSGNTIYF. The CDR3 coding sequence is TGTGCCAGACGGGACATCGTCTCTGGAAACACCATATATTTT. This rearrangement joins TRBV2 to TRBJ1-3; the D gene is possibly TRBD1 (6 bases). The CDR3 has 14 amino acids. The germline V gene has CDR1 SNHLY and CDR2 FYNNEI. V was clipped by 9 bases and J by 0 bases, with 12 bases between them.

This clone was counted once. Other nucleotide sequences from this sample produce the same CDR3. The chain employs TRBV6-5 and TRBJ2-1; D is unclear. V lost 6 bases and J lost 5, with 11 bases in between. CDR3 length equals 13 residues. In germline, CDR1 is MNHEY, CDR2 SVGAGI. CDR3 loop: CASSSRGDNEQFF. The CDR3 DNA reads TGTGCCAGCAGCTCACGAGGAGACAATGAGCAGTTCTTC.

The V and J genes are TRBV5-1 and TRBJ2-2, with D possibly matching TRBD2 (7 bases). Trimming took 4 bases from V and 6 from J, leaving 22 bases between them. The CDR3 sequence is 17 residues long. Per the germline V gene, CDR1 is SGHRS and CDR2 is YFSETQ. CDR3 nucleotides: TGCGCCAGCAGCCGCTTTGGGGGGGGCTTAGTCCCCGGGGAGCTGTTTTTT. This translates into CASSRFGGGLVPGELFF. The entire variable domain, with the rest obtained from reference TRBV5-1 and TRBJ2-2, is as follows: KAGVTQTPRYLIKTRGQQVTLSCSPISGHRSVSWYQQTPGQGLQFLFEYFSETQRNKGNFPGRFSGRQFSNSRSEMNVSTLELGDSALYLCASSRFGGGLVPGELFFGEGSRLTVL.

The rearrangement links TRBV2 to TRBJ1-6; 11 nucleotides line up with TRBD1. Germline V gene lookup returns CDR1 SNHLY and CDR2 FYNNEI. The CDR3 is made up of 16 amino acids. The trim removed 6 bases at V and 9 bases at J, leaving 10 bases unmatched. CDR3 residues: CASSAGTGGDGSPLHF. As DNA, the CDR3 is TGTGCCAGCAGCGCCGGGACAGGGGGAGACGGTTCACCCCTCCACTTT.

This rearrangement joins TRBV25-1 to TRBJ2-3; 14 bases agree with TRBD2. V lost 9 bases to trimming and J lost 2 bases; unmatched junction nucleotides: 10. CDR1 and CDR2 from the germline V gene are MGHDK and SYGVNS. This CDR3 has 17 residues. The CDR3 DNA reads TGTGCCAGTCATCCCGGGACTAGCGGGAGTGACACAGATACGCAGTATTTT. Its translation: CASHPGTSGSDTDTQYF.

The CDR3 DNA reads as TGTGCCACCAGCGGAACCGGGACAGGGGAACAGCCCCAGCATTTT. Its translation is CATSGTGTGEQPQHF. The chain employs TRBV15 and TRBJ1-5, with 10 positions matching TRBD1. The CDR3 runs 15 residues. Looked up from germline, CDR1 is LNHNV and CDR2 is YYDKDF (reference sequence). The ends lost 5 bases at V and 7 bases at J; junction bases unmatched: 8.

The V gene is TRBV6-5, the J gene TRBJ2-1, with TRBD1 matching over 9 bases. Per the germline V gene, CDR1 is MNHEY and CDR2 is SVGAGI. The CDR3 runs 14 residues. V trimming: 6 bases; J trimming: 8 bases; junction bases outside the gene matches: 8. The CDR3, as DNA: TGTGCCAGCAGCCAATCCACAGGGGGCCATGAGCAGTTCTTC. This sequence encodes CASSQSTGGHEQFF.

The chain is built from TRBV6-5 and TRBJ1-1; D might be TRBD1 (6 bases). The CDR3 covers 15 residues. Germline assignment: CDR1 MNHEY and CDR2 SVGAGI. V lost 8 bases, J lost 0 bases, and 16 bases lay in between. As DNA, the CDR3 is TGTGCCAGCGGACCAACAGGGATAATGAACACTGAAGCTTTCTTT. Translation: CASGPTGIMNTEAFF.

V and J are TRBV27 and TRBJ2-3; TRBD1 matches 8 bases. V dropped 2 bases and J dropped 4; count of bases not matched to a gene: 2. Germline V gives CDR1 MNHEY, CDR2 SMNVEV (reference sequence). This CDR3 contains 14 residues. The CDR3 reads CASSLLQGADTQYF. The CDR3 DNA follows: TGTGCCAGCAGTTTACTACAGGGGGCAGATACGCAGTATTTT.

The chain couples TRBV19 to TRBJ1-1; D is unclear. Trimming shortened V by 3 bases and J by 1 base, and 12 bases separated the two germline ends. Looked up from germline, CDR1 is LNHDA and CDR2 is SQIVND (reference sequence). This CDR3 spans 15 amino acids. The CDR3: CASSIDDTPNTEAFF. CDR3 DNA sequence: TGTGCCAGTAGTATCGACGACACCCCGAACACTGAAGCTTTCTTT.

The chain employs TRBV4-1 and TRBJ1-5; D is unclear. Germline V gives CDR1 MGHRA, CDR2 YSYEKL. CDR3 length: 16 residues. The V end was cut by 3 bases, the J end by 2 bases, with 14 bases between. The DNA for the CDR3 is TGCGCCAGCAGCCATATCGCTCGACGGGGCAATCAGCCCCAGCATTTT. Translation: CASSHIARRGNQPQHF.

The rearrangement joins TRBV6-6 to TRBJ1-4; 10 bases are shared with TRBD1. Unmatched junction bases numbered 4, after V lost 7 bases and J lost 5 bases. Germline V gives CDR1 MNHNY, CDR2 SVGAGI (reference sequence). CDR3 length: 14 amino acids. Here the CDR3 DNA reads TGTGCCAGCACAAGGACAGGGGGAAATGAAAAACTGTTTTTT. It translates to CASTRTGGNEKLFF.

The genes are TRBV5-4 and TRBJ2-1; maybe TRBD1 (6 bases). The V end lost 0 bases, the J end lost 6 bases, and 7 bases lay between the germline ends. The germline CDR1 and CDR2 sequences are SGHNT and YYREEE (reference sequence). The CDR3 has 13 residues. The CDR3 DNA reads TGTGCCAGCAGCTTGGAACAGGGCAATGAGCAGTTCTTC. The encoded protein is CASSLEQGNEQFF.

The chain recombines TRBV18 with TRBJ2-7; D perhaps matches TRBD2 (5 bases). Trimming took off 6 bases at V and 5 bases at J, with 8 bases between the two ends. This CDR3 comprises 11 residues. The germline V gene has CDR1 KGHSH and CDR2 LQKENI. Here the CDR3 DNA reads TGTGCCAGCTCCTTGAGGGACGAGCAGTACTTC. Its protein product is CASSLRDEQYF.

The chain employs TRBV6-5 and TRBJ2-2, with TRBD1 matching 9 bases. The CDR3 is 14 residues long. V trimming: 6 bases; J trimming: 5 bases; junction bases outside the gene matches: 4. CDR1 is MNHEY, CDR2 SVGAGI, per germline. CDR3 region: CASRKQGATGELFF. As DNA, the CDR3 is TGTGCCAGCAGGAAACAGGGGGCGACCGGGGAGCTGTTTTTT.

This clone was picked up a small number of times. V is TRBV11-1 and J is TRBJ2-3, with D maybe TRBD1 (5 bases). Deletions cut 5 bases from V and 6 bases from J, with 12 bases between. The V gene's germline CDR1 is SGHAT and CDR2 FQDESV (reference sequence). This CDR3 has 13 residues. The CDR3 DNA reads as TGTGCCAGCAGCCAGACAGCTGCCGATACGCAGTATTTT. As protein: CASSQTAADTQYF.

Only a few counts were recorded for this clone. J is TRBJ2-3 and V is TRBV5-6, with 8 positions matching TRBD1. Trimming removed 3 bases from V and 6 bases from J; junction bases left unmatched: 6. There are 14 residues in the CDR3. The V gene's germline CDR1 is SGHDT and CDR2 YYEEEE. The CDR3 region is CASSSVTGADTQYF. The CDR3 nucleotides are TGTGCCAGCAGCTCAGTGACAGGGGCGGATACGCAGTATTTT. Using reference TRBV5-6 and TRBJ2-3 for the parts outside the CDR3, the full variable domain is DAGVTQSPTHLIKTRGQQVTLRCSPKSGHDTVSWYQQALGQGPQFIFQYYEEEERQRGNFPDRFSGHQFPNYSSELNVNALLLGDSALYLCASSSVTGADTQYFGPGTRLTVL.

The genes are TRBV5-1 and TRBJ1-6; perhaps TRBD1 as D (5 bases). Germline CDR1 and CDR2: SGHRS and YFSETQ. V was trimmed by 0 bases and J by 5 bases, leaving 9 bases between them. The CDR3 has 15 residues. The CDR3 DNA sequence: TGCGCCAGCAGCTTGGACAGGCTACATAATTCACCCCTCCACTTT. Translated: CASSLDRLHNSPLHF. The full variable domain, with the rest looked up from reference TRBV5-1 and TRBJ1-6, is KAGVTQTPRYLIKTRGQQVTLSCSPISGHRSVSWYQQTPGQGLQFLFEYFSETQRNKGNFPGRFSGRQFSNSRSEMNVSTLELGDSALYLCASSLDRLHNSPLHFGNGTRLTVT.

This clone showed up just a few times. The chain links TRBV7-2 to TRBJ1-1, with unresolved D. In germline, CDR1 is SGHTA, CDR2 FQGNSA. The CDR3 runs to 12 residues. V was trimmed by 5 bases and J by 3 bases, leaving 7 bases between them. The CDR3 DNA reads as TGTGCCAGCAGCCCCCGGGACACTGAAGCTTTCTTT. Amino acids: CASSPRDTEAFF.